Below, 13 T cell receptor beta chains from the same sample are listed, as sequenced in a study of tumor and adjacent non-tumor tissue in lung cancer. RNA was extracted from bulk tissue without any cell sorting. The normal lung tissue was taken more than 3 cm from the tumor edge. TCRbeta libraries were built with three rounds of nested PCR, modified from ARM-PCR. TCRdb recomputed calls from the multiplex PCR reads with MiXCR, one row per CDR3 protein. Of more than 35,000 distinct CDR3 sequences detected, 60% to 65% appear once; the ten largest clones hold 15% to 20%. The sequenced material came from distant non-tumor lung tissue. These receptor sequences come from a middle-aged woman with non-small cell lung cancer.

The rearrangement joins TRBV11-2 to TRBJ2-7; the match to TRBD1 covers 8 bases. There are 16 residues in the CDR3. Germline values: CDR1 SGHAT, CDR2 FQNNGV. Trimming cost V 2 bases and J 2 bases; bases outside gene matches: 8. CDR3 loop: CASSLCPRGQAYEQYF. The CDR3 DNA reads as TGTGCCAGCAGCTTATGTCCCCGGGGACAGGCCTACGAGCAGTACTTC. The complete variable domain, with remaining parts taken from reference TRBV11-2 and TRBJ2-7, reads EAGVAQSPRYKIIEKRQSVAFWCNPISGHATLYWYQQILGQGPKLLIQFQNNGVVDDSQLPKDRFSAERLKGVDSTLKIQPAKLEDSAVYLCASSLCPRGQAYEQYFGPGTRLTVT.

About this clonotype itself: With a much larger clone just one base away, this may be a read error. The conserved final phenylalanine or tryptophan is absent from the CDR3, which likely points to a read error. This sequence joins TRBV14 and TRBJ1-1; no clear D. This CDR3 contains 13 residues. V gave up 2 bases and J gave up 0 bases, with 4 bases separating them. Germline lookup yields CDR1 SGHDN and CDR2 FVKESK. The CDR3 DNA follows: TGTGCCAGCAGCCAAACTTTGAACACTGAAGCTTTCTTA. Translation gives CASSQTLNTEAFL.

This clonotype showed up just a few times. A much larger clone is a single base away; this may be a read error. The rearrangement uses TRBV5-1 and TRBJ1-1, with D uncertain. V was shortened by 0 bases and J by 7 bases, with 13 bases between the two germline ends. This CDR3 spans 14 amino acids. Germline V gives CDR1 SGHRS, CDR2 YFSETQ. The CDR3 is CASSLDGDGIEAFF. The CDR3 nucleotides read TGCGCCAGCAGCTTGGATGGGGATGGGATTGAAGCTTTCTTT.

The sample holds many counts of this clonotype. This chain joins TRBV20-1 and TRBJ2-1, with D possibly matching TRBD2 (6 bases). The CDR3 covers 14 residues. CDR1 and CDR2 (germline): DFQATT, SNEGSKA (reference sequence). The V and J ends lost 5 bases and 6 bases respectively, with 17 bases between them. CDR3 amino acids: CSAFGRRGVNEQFF. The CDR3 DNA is TGCAGTGCTTTCGGGAGACGAGGAGTCAATGAGCAGTTCTTC.

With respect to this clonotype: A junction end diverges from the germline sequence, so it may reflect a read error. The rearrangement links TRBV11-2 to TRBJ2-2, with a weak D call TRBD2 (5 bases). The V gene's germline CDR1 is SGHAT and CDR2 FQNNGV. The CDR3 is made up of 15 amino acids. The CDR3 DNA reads TGTGTCAGCAGCCCCGCAAATCAGAACACCGGGAAGCTGTTTTTT. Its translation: CVSSPANQNTGKLFF.

DNA for the CDR3: TGCAGCGTTGAAGCTTTGGGACCCCTAAACATCGGGCAGTTCTTC. Residues: CSVEALGPLNIGQFF. The chain uses TRBV29-1 and TRBJ2-1; D tentatively reads TRBD1 or TRBD2 (5 bases each). Trimming shortened V by 1 base and J by 12 bases, and 22 bases separated the two germline ends. The germline CDR1 and CDR2 sequences are SQVTM and ANQGSEA. The CDR3 consists of 15 residues.

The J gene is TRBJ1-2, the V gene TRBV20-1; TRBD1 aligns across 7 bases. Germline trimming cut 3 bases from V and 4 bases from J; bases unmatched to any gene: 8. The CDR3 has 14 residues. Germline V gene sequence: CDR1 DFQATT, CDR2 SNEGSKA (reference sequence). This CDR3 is CSASEGQVFYGYTF. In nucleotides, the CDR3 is TGCAGTGCTAGTGAAGGACAGGTCTTCTATGGCTACACCTTC.

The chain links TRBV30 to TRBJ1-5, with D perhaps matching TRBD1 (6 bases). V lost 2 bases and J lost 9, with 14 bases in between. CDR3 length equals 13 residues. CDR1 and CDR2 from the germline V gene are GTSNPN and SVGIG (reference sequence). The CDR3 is CAWSSSGGRPQHF. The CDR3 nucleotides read TGTGCCTGGAGTTCCTCGGGGGGCCGGCCCCAGCATTTT.

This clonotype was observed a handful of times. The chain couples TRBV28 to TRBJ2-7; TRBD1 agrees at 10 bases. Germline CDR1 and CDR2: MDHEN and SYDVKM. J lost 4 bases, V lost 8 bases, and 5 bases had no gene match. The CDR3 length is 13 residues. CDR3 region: CASVPGQGYEQYF. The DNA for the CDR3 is TGTGCCAGCGTTCCGGGACAGGGGTACGAGCAGTACTTC.

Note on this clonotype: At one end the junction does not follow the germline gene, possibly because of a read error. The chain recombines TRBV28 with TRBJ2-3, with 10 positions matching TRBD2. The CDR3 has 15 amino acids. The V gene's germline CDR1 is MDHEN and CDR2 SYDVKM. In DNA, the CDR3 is TGCGCCACTTTAGCGGGGGGCTTCCCCACAGATACGCGGTATTTT. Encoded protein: CATLAGGFPTDTRYF.

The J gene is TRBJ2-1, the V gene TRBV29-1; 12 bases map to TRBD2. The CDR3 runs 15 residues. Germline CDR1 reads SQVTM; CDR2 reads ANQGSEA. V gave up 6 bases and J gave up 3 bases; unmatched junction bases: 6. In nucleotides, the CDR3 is TGCAGCGTCATAAGGACTAGCGGGAACTACAATGAGCAGTTCTTC. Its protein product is CSVIRTSGNYNEQFF.

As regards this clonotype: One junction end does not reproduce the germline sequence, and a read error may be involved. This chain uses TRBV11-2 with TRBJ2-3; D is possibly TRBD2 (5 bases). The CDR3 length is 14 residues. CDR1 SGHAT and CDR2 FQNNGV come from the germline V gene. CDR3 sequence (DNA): TGTACCAGCATCTTAGTTGGGAGTACAGATACACACTATTTT. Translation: CTSILVGSTDTHYF.

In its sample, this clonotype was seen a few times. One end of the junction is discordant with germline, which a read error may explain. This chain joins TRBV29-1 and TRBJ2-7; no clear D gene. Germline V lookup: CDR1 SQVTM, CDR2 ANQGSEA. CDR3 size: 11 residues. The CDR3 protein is CSVQVYYKQYF. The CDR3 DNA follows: TGCAGCGTTCAGGTCTACTACAAGCAGTACTTC.